This T cell receptor beta chain was sequenced in a study of identical twins. Study results and limitations: An excess of low generation probability was shown by twin-shared out-of-frame alpha sequences. Out-of-frame beta chain sequences displayed weaker excess sharing between twins.

TCRdb fed the 5' RACE reads into MiXCR, producing one record per CDR3 protein. In the table there are some 560,000 distinct CDR3 sequences, more than 9% of which are singletons. The CDR3 has 13 residues. The V and J ends lost 3 bases and 8 bases, in that order; junction bases with no gene match: 1. There are a few counts of this clonotype. What it binds is not known. The sample was also linked to a second study, of yellow fever vaccine responses in identical twins.

Sequences were obtained from PBMCs. The chain carries TRBV12-3 or TRBV12-4 and TRBJ1-6; 7 bases align to TRBD1. The clonotype comes from a woman between 18 and 29 years old in good health. CDR3 in DNA: TGTGCCAGCAGTTTTACAGGGGATTCACCCCTCCACTTT. Its protein product is CASSFTGDSPLHF.